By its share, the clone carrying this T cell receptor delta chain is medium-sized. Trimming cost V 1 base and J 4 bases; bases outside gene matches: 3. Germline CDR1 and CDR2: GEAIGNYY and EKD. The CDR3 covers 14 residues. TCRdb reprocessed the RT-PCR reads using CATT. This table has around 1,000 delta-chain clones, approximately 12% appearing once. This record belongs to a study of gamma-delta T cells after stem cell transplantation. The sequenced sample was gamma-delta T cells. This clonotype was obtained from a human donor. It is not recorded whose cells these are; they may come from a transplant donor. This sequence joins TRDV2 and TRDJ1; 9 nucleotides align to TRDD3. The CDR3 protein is CACDTLGDRDKLIF. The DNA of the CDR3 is TGTGCCTGTGACACACTGGGGGACCGCGATAAACTCATCTTT.